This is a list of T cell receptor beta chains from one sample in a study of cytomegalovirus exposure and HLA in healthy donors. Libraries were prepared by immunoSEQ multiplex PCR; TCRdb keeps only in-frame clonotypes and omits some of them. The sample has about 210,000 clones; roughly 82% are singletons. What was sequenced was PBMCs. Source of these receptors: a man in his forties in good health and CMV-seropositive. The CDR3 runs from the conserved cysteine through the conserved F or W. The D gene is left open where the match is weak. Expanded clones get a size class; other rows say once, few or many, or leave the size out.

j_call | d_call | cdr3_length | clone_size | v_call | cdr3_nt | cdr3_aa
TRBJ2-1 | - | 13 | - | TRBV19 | TGTGCCAGTAGTATAGATACGGGAAATGAGCAGTTCTTC | CASSIDTGNEQFF
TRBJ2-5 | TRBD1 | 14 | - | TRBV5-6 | TGTGCCAGCAGCGGGTGGGGACAGGGGTTAGCCCAGTACTTC | CASSGWGQGLAQYF
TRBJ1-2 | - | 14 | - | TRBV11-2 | TGTGCCAGCAGCTTAGGGGGGCAGGGTCCGGATTACACCTTC | CASSLGGQGPDYTF
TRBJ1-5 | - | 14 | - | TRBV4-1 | TGCGCCAGCAGCACGACATTTAGCAATCAGCCCCAGCATTTT | CASSTTFSNQPQHF
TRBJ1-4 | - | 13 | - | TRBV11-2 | TGTGCCAGCAGTTGGGGGGCTAATGAAAAACTGTTTTTT | CASSWGANEKLFF
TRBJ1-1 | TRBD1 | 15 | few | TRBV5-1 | TGCGCCAGCAGCGAGATGGGACAGGGGAACACTGAAGCTTTCTTT | CASSEMGQGNTEAFF
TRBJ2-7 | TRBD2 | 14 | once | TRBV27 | TGTGCCAGCAGGGGACTAGCGGGAGCCTACGAGCAGTACTTC | CASRGLAGAYEQYF
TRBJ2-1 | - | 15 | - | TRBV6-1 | TGTGCCAGCAGTGAAGGGGCACAGTTGGGCGATGAGCAGTTCTTC | CASSEGAQLGDEQFF
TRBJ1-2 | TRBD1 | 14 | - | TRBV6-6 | TGTGCCAGCAGTGAGCCGGGACAGCACTATGGCTACACCTTC | CASSEPGQHYGYTF
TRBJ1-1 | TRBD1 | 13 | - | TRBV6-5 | TGTGCCAGCAAAGGACAGGGGGGTTCTGAAGCTTTCTTT | CASKGQGGSEAFF
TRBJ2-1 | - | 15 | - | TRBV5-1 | TGCGCCAGCAGCTTGGCAGGGGCCGGCTACAATGAGCAGTTCTTC | CASSLAGAGYNEQFF
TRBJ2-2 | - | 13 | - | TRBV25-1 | TGTGCCAGCACATACACAGGGTCCGGGGAGCTGTTTTTT | CASTYTGSGELFF
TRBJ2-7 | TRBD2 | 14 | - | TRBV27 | TGTGCCAGCACCGCGGGAGGCCCCTCCTACGAGCAGTACTTC | CASTAGGPSYEQYF
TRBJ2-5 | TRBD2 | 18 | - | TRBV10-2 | TGCGCCAGCAGTGAATCACTAGCGGGAGGGCCGGGCCAAGAGACCCAGTACTTC | CASSESLAGGPGQETQYF
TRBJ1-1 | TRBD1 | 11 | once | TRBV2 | TGTGCCAGCAGCCTACAGGGGGCGTCTTTCTTT | CASSLQGASFF
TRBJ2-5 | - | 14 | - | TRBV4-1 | TGCGCCAGCAGCCAAGAGGGGCACGCCGAGACCCAGTACTTC | CASSQEGHAETQYF
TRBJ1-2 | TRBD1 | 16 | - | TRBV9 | TGTGCCAGCAGCCTCCAGGGGGGACAGGCTATTGGCGGCTACACCTTC | CASSLQGGQAIGGYTF
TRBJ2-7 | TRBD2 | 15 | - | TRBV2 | TGTGCCAGCACGGAAGGGCTAGCGGGGACCTACGAGCAGTACTTC | CASTEGLAGTYEQYF
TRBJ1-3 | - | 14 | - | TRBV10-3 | TGTGCCATCAGTGAGACGAGCTCTGGAAACACCATATATTTT | CAISETSSGNTIYF
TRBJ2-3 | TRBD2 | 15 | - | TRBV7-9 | TGTGCCAGCAGCTATGGACTAGTAATGGCAGATACGCAGTATTTT | CASSYGLVMADTQYF
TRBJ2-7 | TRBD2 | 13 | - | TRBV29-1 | TGCAGCGTTCGGGAGGCCCAGAGGTACGAGCAGTACTTC | CSVREAQRYEQYF
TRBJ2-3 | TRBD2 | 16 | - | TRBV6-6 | TGTGCCAGCAGTTACAGACTAGCGGGAGTCGCAGATACGCAGTATTTT | CASSYRLAGVADTQYF
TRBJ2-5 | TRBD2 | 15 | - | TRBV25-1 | TGTGCCAGCAGCCCGGGACTAGCGGAGGGGGAGACCCAGTACTTC | CASSPGLAEGETQYF
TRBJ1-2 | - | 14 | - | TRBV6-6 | TGTGCCAGCAGTTACCGCCTAGACAGCCATGGCTACACCTTC | CASSYRLDSHGYTF
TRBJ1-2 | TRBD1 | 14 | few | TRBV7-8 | TGTGCCAGCACCCGGGACAGGGCTGGTTATGGCTACACCTTC | CASTRDRAGYGYTF
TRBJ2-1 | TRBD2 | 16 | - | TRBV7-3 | TGTGCCAGCAGCTTCACTAGCGGGGACTCCTACAATGAGCAGTTCTTC | CASSFTSGDSYNEQFF
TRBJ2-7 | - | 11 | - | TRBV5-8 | TGTGCCAGCAGCTTGTGGCTCGAGCAGTACTTC | CASSLWLEQYF
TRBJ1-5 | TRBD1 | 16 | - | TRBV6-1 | TGTGCCAGCAGTGAAAGGGACAGATATAGCAATCAGCCCCAGCATTTT | CASSERDRYSNQPQHF
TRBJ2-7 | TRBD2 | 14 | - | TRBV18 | TGTGCCAGCTCACCCACTAGCGGGAACTACGAGCAGTACTTC | CASSPTSGNYEQYF
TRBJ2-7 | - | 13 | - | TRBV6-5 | TGTGCCAGCAGTTTTGACAGCGACTACGAGCAGTACTTC | CASSFDSDYEQYF
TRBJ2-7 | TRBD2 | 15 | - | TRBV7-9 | TGTGCCAGCAGCTTACAAGCGGGAGAGGTCTACGAGCAGTACTTC | CASSLQAGEVYEQYF
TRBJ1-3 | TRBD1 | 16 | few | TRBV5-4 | TGTGCCAGCAGCTTGACACAGGGGGCATCTGGAAACACCATATATTTT | CASSLTQGASGNTIYF
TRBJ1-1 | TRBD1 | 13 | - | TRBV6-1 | TGTGCCAGCAGTGGGGACAGGAACACTGAAGCTTTCTTT | CASSGDRNTEAFF
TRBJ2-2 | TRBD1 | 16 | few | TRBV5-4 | TGTGCCAGCAGCGACCCGGGACAGCGGAACACCGGGGAGCTGTTTTTT | CASSDPGQRNTGELFF
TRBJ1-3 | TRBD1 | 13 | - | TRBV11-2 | TGTGCCAGCAGCACGGACAGGGGAAACACCATATATTTT | CASSTDRGNTIYF
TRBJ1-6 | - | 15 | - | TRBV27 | TGTGCCAGCAGGTCTGACAGTTTTATTGGTTCACCCCTCCACTTT | CASRSDSFIGSPLHF
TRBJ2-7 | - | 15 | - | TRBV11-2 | TGTGCCAGCAGCTTAGAAGCAAGCCGCTCCTACGAGCAGTACTTC | CASSLEASRSYEQYF